The clone carrying this T cell receptor (beta chain) was seen many times. Its matching antigen is unknown. This sample is part of a study of shared clonotypes between healthy human individuals. Study-wide points: Across a few donors, naive CD4 shared 4.5% to 6%, naive CD8 3% to 3.5%, memory CD4 roughly 2.2%, memory CD8 0.4% to 0.5%. Clonotype sharing among donors was thought likely to change with sequencing depth.

Germline V gene sequence: CDR1 SGHAT, CDR2 FQNNGV. V was clipped by 5 bases and J by 6 bases, with 9 bases between them. This CDR3 contains 12 residues. Profiling relied on immunoSEQ multiplex PCR, and the TCRdb table lists in-frame clones only, not all of them. The sample contains hundreds of thousands of clones, around three quarters of which appear only once. Material: memory CD4+ T cells sorted from blood. Indicated subset: CD45RA-negative fraction. The chain employs TRBV11-2 and TRBJ2-3; no clear D. The TCR was taken from a woman aged 25 to 39 in good health. The CDR3 sequence is CASSVDGDTQYF. CDR3 nucleotide sequence: TGTGCCAGCAGCGTCGACGGGGATACGCAGTATTTT.